This TCR beta chain was recorded in a study of T cell repertoires in cytomegalovirus infection. Study-level background: The public TCR beta signatures pointed to both CMV infection and matching HLA type. Findings and caveats of the study: The cumulative frequency of public TCR beta families distinguished individuals who carried CMV together with the relevant HLA. Dominating the ex vivo response were HLA-C-restricted CMV-specific TCR beta clonotypes.

From the reads, TCRdb called clonotypes with MiXCR, one entry per CDR3 protein. The sample lists 150,000 to 200,000 distinct CDR3 sequences; more than 15% were seen once. The junction had 8 bases not matched to a gene; V was cut back by 5 bases and J by 5 bases. Per germline, CDR1 SGHTA and CDR2 FQGNSA. The CDR3 loop spans 15 amino acids. This clonotype was seen more than once but under ten times. No antigen is known for it. The chain links TRBV7-2 to TRBJ2-5; 10 nucleotides line up with TRBD2. Sequences were obtained from CD8+ T cells from PBMCs. The TCR sequence derives from a human donor in good health (CMV status not recorded). Some clones in this sample may be carry-over from other donors' samples. CDR3 residues: CASSAWTSGGETQYF. Written as DNA, the CDR3 is TGTGCCAGCAGCGCGTGGACTAGCGGCGGGGAGACCCAGTACTTC.